Listed below are T cell receptor beta chains from one sample, sequenced in a study of shared clonotypes between healthy human individuals. Produced via immunoSEQ multiplex PCR; TCRdb's table is partial and in-frame only. The sample lists about 800,000 clones, around 96% occurring once. The sample comprised naive CD8+ T cells sorted from blood. All receptors derive from a man under 40 in good health. The CDR3 runs from the conserved cysteine through the conserved F or W. The order of the fields is CDR3 DNA, CDR3 protein, clone size, J gene, V gene, D gene. The D gene is left open where the match is weak. Not every row has a clone size; where given, it reads once, few, many or a size class.

CDR3nt: TGTGCCAGCAGTTACCCGACTCAGCCCCAGCATTTT
CDR3aa: CASSYPTQPQHF
abundance: -
j_gene: TRBJ1-5
v_gene: TRBV6-6
d_gene: -

CDR3nt: TGTGCCAGCACTCTGAGATTGGACCTCGCTGGCTACACCTTC
CDR3aa: CASTLRLDLAGYTF
abundance: -
j_gene: TRBJ1-2
v_gene: TRBV21-1
d_gene: -

CDR3nt: TGTGCCAGCACACAGTCGGGAGCTACGAACACCGGGGAGCTGTTTTTT
CDR3aa: CASTQSGATNTGELFF
abundance: -
j_gene: TRBJ2-2
v_gene: TRBV27
d_gene: -

CDR3nt: TGTGCCAGCAGCCGCCGTAGCGGGAGCCCAGATACGCAGTATTTT
CDR3aa: CASSRRSGSPDTQYF
abundance: -
j_gene: TRBJ2-3
v_gene: TRBV14
d_gene: TRBD2

CDR3nt: TGTGCCAGCAGCGCCATCAGGGGACAGGGGACTAGCGGGAATCCTTACAATGAGCAGTTCTTC
CDR3aa: CASSAIRGQGTSGNPYNEQFF
abundance: -
j_gene: TRBJ2-1
v_gene: TRBV9
d_gene: TRBD2

CDR3nt: TGCGCCAGCAGCCCTGGGACAGCACAGGATACGCAGTATTTT
CDR3aa: CASSPGTAQDTQYF
abundance: -
j_gene: TRBJ2-3
v_gene: TRBV4-3
d_gene: TRBD1

CDR3nt: TGCGCCAGCAGCGCCACCGGGACAGCCTACAATGAGCAGTTCTTC
CDR3aa: CASSATGTAYNEQFF
abundance: once
j_gene: TRBJ2-1
v_gene: TRBV5-1
d_gene: TRBD1

CDR3nt: TGTGCCAGCAGCCCTGTTGCCCGACTGAACACCGGGGAGCTGTTTTTT
CDR3aa: CASSPVARLNTGELFF
abundance: once
j_gene: TRBJ2-2
v_gene: TRBV5-5
d_gene: -

CDR3nt: TGTGCCGCTGAGCCCTTGTTAGCGCCTAATGAGCAGTTCTTC
CDR3aa: CAAEPLLAPNEQFF
abundance: -
j_gene: TRBJ2-1
v_gene: TRBV2
d_gene: -

CDR3nt: TGTGCCAGCAGTCGGACAGGGAGTAGCAATCAGCCCCAGCATTTT
CDR3aa: CASSRTGSSNQPQHF
abundance: -
j_gene: TRBJ1-5
v_gene: TRBV27
d_gene: TRBD1

CDR3nt: TGTGCCAGAGGGAGAATACAGTTACAAGAGACCCAGTACTTC
CDR3aa: CARGRIQLQETQYF
abundance: -
j_gene: TRBJ2-5
v_gene: TRBV5-3
d_gene: -

CDR3nt: TGTGCCAGCAGCTTTGGACAGGGGGTAATGAACACTGAAGCTTTCTTT
CDR3aa: CASSFGQGVMNTEAFF
abundance: -
j_gene: TRBJ1-1
v_gene: TRBV9
d_gene: TRBD1

CDR3nt: TGTGCCAGCAGTTTAAATGCTAATGCAGGGGGTTACTATGGCTACACCTTC
CDR3aa: CASSLNANAGGYYGYTF
abundance: -
j_gene: TRBJ1-2
v_gene: TRBV27
d_gene: TRBD1

CDR3nt: TGTGCCAGCAGCGAAGGGGAAGTTTACAGCGAAAAACTGTTTTTT
CDR3aa: CASSEGEVYSEKLFF
abundance: -
j_gene: TRBJ1-4
v_gene: TRBV9
d_gene: -

CDR3nt: TGTGCCAGCAGCTTGTGGACAGGGGCCTACGAGCAGTACTTC
CDR3aa: CASSLWTGAYEQYF
abundance: once
j_gene: TRBJ2-7
v_gene: TRBV11-2
d_gene: TRBD1

CDR3nt: TGTGCCAGCAGTTTTTCAGGGTCCTATGGCTACACCTTC
CDR3aa: CASSFSGSYGYTF
abundance: -
j_gene: TRBJ1-2
v_gene: TRBV27
d_gene: -

CDR3nt: TGTGCCAGCAGCCATGGCCCCACCGGAAACTATGGCTACACCTTC
CDR3aa: CASSHGPTGNYGYTF
abundance: -
j_gene: TRBJ1-2
v_gene: TRBV27
d_gene: -

CDR3nt: TGTGCCAGCAGTGACTCGATAGCGGGGCGGGGCACAGATACGCAGTATTTT
CDR3aa: CASSDSIAGRGTDTQYF
abundance: -
j_gene: TRBJ2-3
v_gene: TRBV6-4
d_gene: TRBD2

CDR3nt: TGTGCCAGCAGTTATCGTCTAGAGGGTGACAATGAGCAGTTCTTC
CDR3aa: CASSYRLEGDNEQFF
abundance: -
j_gene: TRBJ2-1
v_gene: TRBV6-6
d_gene: -

CDR3nt: TGTGCCAGCAGTATCGGGACACCTAACACCGGGGAGCTGTTTTTT
CDR3aa: CASSIGTPNTGELFF
abundance: -
j_gene: TRBJ2-2
v_gene: TRBV6-5
d_gene: -

CDR3nt: TGCAGCGTTTCAGGGACTAGTGACTACAATGAGCAGTTCTTC
CDR3aa: CSVSGTSDYNEQFF
abundance: -
j_gene: TRBJ2-1
v_gene: TRBV29-1
d_gene: TRBD2